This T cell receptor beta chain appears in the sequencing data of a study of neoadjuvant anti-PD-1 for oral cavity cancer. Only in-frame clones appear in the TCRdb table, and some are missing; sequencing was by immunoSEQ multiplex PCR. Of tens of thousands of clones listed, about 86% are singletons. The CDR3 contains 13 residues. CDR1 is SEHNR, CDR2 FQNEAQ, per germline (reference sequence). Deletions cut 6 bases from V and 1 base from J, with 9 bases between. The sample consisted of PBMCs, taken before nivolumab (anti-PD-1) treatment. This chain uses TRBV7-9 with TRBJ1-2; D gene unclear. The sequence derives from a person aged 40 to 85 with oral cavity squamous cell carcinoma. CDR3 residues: CASRPTLNYGYTF. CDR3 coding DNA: TGTGCCAGCAGACCCACCCTTAACTATGGCTACACCTTC. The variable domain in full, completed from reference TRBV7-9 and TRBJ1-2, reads DTGVSQNPRHKITKRGQNVTFRCDPISEHNRLYWYRQTLGQGPEFLTYFQNEAQLEKSRLLSDRFSAERPKGSFSTLEIQRTEQGDSAMYLCASRPTLNYGYTFGSGTRLTVV.